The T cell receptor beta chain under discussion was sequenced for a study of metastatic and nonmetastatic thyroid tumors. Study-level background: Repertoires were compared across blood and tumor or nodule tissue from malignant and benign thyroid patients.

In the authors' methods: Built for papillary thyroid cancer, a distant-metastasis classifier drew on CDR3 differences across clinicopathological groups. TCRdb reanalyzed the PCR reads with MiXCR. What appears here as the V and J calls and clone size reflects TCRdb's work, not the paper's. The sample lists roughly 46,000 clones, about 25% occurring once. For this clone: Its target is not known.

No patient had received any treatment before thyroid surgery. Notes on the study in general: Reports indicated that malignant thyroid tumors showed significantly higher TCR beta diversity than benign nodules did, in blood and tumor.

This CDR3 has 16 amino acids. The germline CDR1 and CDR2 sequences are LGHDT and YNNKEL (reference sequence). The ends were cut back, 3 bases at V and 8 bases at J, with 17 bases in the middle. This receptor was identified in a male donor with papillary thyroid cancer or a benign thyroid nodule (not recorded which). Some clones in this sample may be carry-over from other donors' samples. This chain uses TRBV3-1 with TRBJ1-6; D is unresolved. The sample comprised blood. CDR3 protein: CASSQEIPRFYSPLHF. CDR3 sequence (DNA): TGTGCCAGCAGCCAGGAAATCCCCAGATTCTATTCACCCCTCCACTTT.